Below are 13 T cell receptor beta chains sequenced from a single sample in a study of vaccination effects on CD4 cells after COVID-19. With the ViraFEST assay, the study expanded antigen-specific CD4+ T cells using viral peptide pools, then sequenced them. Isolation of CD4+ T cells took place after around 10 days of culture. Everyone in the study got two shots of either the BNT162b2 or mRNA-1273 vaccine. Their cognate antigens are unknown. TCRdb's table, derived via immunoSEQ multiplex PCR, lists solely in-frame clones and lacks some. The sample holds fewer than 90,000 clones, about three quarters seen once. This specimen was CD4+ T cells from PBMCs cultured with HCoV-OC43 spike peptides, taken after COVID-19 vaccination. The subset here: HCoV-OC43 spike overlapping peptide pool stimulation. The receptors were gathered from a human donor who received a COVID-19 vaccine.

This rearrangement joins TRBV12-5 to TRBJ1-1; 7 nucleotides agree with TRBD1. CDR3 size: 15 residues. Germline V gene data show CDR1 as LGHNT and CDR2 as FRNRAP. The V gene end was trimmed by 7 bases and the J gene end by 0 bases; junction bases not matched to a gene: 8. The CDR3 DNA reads TGTGCTAGTGCCCTGGGGGACAGCATGAACACTGAAGCTTTCTTT. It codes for CASALGDSMNTEAFF.

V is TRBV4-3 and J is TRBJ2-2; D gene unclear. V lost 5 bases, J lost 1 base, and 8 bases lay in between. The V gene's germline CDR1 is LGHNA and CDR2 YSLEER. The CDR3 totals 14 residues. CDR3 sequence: CASSAVRNTGELFF. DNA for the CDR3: TGCGCCAGCAGCGCCGTACGGAACACCGGGGAGCTGTTTTTT.

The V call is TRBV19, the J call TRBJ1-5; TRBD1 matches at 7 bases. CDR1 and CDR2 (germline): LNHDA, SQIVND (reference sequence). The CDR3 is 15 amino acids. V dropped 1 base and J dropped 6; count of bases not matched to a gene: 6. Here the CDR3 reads CASSIGRQGFQPQHF. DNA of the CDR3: TGTGCCAGTAGTATAGGGCGACAGGGATTTCAGCCCCAGCATTTT.

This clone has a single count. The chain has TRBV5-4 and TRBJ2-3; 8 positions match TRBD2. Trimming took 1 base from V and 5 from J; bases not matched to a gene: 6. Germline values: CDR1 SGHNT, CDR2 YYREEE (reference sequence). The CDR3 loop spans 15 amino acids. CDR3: CASSLRGGLQDTQYF. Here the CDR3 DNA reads TGTGCCAGCAGCTTGCGGGGGGGACTTCAAGATACGCAGTATTTT.

The CDR3 DNA follows: TGTGCCAGCAGTTACGGGGGGACAGGGGGCCGCGATGAGCAGTTCTTC. It specifies CASSYGGTGGRDEQFF. The V call is TRBV6-6, the J call TRBJ2-1; 12 bases align to TRBD1. J lost 8 bases, V lost 2 bases, and 7 bases had no gene match. In germline, CDR1 is MNHNY, CDR2 SVGAGI (reference sequence). The CDR3 totals 16 residues.

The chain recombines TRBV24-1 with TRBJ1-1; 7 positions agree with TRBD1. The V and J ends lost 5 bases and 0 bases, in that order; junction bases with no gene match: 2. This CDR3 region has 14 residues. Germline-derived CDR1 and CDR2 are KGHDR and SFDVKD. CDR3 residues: CATSAQGVNTEAFF. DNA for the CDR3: TGTGCCACCAGTGCGCAGGGGGTGAACACTGAAGCTTTCTTT.

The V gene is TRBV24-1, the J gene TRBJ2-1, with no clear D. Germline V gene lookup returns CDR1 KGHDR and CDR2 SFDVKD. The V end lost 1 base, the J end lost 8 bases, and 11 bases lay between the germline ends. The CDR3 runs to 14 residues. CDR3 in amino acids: CATSDLEKPDEQFF. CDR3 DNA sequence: TGTGCCACCAGTGATTTAGAGAAACCGGATGAGCAGTTCTTC.

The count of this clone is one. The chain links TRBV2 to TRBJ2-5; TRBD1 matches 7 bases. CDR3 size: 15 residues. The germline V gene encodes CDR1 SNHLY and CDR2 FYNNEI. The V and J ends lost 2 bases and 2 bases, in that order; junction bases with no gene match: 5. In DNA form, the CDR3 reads TGTGCCAGCAGTGAACAGGGGGACCTACAAGAGACCCAGTACTTC. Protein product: CASSEQGDLQETQYF.

In DNA form, the CDR3 reads TGTGCCAGCAGCCTTGAGGACAGGTTTGAAAAACTGTTTTTT. Its translation is CASSLEDRFEKLFF. V gene TRBV14 combines with J gene TRBJ1-4; 7 nucleotides line up with TRBD1. Germline loops: CDR1 SGHDN, CDR2 FVKESK. V lost 4 bases, J lost 7 bases, and 6 bases stayed unmatched. The CDR3 runs to 14 residues. Full variable domain (outside the CDR3, taken from reference TRBV14 and TRBJ1-4): EAGVTQFPSHSVIEKGQTVTLRCDPISGHDNLYWYRRVMGKEIKFLLHFVKESKQDESGMPNNRFLAERTGGTYSTLKVQPAELEDSGVYFCASSLEDRFEKLFFGSGTQLSVL.

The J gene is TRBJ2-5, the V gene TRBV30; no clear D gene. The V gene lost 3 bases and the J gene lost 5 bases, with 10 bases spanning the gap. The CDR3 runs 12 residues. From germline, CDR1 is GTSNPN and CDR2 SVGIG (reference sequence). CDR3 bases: TGTGCCTGGAGCCCCAGTCCCGAGACCCAGTACTTC. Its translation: CAWSPSPETQYF. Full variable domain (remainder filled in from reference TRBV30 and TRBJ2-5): SQTIHQWPATLVQPVGSPLSLECTVEGTSNPNLYWYRQAAGRGLQLLFYSVGIGQISSEVPQNLSASRPQDRQFILSSKKLLLSDSGFYLCAWSPSPETQYFGPGTRLLVL.

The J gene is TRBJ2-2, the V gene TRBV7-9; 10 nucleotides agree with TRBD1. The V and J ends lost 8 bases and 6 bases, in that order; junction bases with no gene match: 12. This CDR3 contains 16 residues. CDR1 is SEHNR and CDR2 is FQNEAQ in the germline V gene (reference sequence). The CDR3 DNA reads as TGTGCCAGCCGGGCCATTGACAGGGGGCTCTCCGGGGAGCTGTTTTTT. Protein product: CASRAIDRGLSGELFF.

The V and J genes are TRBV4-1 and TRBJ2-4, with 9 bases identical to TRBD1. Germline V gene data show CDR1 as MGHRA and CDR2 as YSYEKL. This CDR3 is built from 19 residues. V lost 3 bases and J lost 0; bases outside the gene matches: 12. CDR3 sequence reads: CASSHRRDRDVLAKNIQYF. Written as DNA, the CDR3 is TGCGCCAGCAGCCACCGCCGGGACAGGGACGTGCTAGCCAAAAACATTCAGTACTTC.

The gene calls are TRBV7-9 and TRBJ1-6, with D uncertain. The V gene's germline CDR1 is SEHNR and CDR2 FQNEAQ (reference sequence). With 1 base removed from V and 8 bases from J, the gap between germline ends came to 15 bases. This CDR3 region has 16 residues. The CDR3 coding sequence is TGTGCCAGCAGCTTAGAGGAGACACGGCGGGATTCACCCCTCCACTTT. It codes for CASSLEETRRDSPLHF.